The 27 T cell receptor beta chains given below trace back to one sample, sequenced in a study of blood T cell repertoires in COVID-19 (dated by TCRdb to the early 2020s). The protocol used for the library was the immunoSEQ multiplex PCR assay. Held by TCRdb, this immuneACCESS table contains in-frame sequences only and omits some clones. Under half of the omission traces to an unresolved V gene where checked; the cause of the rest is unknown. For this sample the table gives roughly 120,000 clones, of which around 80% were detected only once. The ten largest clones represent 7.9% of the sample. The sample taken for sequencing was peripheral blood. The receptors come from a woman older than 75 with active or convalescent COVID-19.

CDR3 in DNA: TGTGCCAGCAGCTCTCACACCGGGGAGCTGTTTTTT. This translates into CASSSHTGELFF. The chain uses TRBV9 and TRBJ2-2; D remains unclear. The CDR3 covers 12 residues. Looked up from germline, CDR1 is SGDLS and CDR2 is YYNGEE. Trimming took off 4 bases at V and 3 bases at J, with 4 bases between the two ends.

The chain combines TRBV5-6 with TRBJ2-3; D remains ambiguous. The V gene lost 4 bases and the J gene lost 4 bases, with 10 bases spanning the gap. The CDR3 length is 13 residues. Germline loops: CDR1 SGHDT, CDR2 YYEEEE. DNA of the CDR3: TGTGCCAGCAGCAGGAGTGAGTCAGATACGCAGTATTTT. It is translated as CASSRSESDTQYF.

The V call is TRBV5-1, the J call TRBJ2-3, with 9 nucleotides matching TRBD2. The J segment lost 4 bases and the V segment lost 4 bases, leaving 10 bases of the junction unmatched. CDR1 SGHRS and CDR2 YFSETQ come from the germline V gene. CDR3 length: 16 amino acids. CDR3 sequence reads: CASSPQGTSIPDTQYF. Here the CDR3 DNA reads TGCGCCAGCAGCCCGCAAGGGACTAGCATCCCAGATACGCAGTATTTT. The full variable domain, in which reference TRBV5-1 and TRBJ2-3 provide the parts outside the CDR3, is KAGVTQTPRYLIKTRGQQVTLSCSPISGHRSVSWYQQTPGQGLQFLFEYFSETQRNKGNFPGRFSGRQFSNSRSEMNVSTLELGDSALYLCASSPQGTSIPDTQYFGPGTRLTVL.

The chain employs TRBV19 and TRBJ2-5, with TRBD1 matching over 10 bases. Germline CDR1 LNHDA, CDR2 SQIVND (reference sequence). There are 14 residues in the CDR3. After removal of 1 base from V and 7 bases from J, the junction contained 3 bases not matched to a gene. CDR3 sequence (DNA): TGTGCCAGTAGTATAGGGGACAGGGGCGCGACCCAGTACTTC. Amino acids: CASSIGDRGATQYF.

The DNA for the CDR3 is TGCGCCAGCAGCTTGTTCGGACAGGGGCCACCGAACACTGAAGCTTTCTTT. Translated: CASSLFGQGPPNTEAFF. V usage is TRBV5-1 and J usage is TRBJ1-1, with 9 positions matching TRBD1. The V gene's germline CDR1 is SGHRS and CDR2 YFSETQ. The trim removed 1 base at V and 1 base at J, leaving 8 bases unmatched. CDR3 size: 17 residues.

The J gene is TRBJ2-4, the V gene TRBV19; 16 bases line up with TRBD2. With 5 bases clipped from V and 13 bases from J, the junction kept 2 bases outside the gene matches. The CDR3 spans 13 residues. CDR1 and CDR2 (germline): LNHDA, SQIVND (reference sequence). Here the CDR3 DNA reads TGTGCCAGTAGTCCGGGACTAGCGGGAGGGCAGTACTTC. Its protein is CASSPGLAGGQYF.

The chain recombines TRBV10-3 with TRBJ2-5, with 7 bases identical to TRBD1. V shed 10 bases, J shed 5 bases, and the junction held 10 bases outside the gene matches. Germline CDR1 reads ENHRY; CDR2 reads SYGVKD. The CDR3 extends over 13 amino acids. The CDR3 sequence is CATRDRAPETQYF. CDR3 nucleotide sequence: TGTGCCACACGCGACAGGGCCCCGGAGACCCAGTACTTC.

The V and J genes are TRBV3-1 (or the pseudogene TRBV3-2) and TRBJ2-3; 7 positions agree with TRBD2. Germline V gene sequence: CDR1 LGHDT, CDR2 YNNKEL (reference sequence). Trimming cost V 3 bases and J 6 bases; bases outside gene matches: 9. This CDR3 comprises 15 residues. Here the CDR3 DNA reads TGTGCCAGCAGCCAGGGGGGGGTAGCATTCGATACGCAGTATTTT. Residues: CASSQGGVAFDTQYF.

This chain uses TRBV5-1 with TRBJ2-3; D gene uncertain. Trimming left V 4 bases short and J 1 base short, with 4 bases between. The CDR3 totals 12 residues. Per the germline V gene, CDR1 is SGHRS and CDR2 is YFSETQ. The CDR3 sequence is CASSRGTDTQYF. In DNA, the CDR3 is TGCGCCAGCAGCCGGGGCACAGATACGCAGTATTTT.

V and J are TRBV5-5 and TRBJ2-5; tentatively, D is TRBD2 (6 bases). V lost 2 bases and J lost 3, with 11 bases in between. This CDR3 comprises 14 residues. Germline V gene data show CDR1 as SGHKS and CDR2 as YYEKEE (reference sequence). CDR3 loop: CASSFGDSEETQYF. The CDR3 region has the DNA TGTGCCAGCAGCTTCGGGGACTCAGAAGAGACCCAGTACTTC.

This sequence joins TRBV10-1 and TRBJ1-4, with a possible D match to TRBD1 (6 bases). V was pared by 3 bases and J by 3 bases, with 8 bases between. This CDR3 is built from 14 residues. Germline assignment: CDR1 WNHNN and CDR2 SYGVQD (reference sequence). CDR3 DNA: TGCGCCAGCAGTGACGGGGGGCCTAATGAAAAACTGTTTTTT. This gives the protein CASSDGGPNEKLFF.

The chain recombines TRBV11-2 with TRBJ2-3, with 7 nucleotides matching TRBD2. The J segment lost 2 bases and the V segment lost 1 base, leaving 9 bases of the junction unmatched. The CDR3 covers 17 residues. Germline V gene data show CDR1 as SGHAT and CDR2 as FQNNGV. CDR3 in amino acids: CASSLVWVGGPTDTQYF. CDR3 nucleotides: TGTGCCAGCAGCTTAGTCTGGGTGGGAGGGCCCACAGATACGCAGTATTTT.

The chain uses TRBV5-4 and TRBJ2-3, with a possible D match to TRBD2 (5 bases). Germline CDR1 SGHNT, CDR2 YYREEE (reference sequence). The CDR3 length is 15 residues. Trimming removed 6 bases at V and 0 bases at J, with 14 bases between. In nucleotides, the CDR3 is TGTGCCAGCACCGACCGGACTTCTAGCACAGATACGCAGTATTTT. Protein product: CASTDRTSSTDTQYF.

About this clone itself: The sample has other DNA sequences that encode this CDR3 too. CDR3 in amino acids: CASSWGTLNTEAFF. CDR3 in DNA: TGTGCCAGCAGTTGGGGGACACTGAACACTGAAGCTTTCTTT. This sequence joins TRBV6-5 and TRBJ1-1; maybe TRBD1 (6 bases). Germline CDR1 reads MNHEY; CDR2 reads SVGAGI. V lost 4 bases to trimming and J lost 0 bases, with 9 bases between them. The CDR3 loop spans 14 amino acids.

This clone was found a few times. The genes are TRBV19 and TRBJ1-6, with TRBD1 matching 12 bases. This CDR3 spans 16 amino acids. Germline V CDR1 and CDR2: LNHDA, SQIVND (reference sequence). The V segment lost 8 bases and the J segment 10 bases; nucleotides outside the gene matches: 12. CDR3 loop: CASQTGTGGQGSPLHF. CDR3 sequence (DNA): TGTGCCAGTCAAACCGGGACAGGGGGCCAAGGCTCACCCCTCCACTTT.

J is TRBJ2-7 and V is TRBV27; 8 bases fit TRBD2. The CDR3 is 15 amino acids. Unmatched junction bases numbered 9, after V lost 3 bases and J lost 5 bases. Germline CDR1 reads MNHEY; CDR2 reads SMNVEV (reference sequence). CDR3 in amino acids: CASSFYSGITNEQYF. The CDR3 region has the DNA TGTGCCAGCAGTTTCTATAGCGGGATTACGAACGAGCAGTACTTC.

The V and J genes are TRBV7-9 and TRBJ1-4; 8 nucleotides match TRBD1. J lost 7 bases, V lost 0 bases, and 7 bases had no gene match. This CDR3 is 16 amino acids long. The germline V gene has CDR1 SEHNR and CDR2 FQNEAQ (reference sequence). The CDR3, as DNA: TGTGCCAGCAGCTTAGCGGGGCAGGGGGCTCGTGAAAAACTGTTTTTT. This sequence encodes CASSLAGQGAREKLFF.

This CDR3 reads CASRGERQFNEKLFF. In DNA, the CDR3 is TGCGCCAGCAGAGGAGAGCGCCAGTTTAATGAAAAACTGTTTTTT. V is TRBV10-2 and J is TRBJ1-4, with D unresolved. With 6 bases removed from V and 4 bases from J, the gap between germline ends came to 15 bases. The CDR3 is made up of 15 amino acids. Germline CDR1 reads WSHSY; CDR2 reads SAAADI.

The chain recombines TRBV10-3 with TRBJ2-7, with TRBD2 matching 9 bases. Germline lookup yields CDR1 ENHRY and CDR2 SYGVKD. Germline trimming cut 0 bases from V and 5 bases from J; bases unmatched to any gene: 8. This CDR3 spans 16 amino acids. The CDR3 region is CAISESTVREGHEQYF. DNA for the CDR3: TGTGCCATCAGTGAGTCGACGGTGCGGGAGGGACACGAGCAGTACTTC.

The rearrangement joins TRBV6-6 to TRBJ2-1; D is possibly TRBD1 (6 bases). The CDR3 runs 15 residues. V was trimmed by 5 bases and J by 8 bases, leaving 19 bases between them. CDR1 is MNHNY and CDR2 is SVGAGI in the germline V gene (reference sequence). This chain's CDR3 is CASSRGHGDTDEQFF. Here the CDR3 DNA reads TGTGCCAGCAGTAGGGGACACGGGGACACGGATGAGCAGTTCTTC.

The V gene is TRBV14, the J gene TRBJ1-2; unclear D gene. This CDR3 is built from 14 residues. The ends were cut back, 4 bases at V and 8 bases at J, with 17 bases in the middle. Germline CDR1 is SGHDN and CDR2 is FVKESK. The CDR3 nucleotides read TGTGCCAGCAGCCGTTACCGGGAGATGCAAGGCTACACCTTC. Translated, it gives CASSRYREMQGYTF.

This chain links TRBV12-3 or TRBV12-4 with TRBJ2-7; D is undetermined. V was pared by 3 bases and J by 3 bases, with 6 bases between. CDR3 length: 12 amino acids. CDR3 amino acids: CASSFLSYEQYF. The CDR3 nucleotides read TGTGCCAGCAGTTTTCTGAGCTACGAGCAGTACTTC.

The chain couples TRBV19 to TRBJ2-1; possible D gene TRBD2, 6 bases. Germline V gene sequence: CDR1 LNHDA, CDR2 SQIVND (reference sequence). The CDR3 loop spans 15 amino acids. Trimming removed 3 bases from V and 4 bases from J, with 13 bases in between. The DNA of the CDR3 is TGTGCCAGTAGTATGGAGGTAGCGGAGTACAATGAGCAGTTCTTC. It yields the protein CASSMEVAEYNEQFF. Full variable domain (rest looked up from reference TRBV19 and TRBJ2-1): DGGITQSPKYLFRKEGQNVTLSCEQNLNHDAMYWYRQDPGQGLRLIYYSQIVNDFQKGDIAEGYSVSREKKESFPLTVTSAQKNPTAFYLCASSMEVAEYNEQFFGPGTRLTVL.

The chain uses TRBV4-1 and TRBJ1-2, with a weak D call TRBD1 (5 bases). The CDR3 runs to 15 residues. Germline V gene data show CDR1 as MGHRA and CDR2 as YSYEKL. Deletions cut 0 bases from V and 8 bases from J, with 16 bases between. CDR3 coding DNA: TGCGCCAGCAGCCAAGACCAACCAGGGCTTGGAGGCTACACCTTC. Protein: CASSQDQPGLGGYTF.

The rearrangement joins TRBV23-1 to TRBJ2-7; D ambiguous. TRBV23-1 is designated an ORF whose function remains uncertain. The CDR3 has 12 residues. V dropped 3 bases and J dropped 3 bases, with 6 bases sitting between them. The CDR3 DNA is TGCGCCAGCAGTCAGATAGACTACGAGCAGTACTTC. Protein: CASSQIDYEQYF.

For the CDR3, the DNA is TGCGCCAGCAGAAAAACGCGGACTAGCGGATCCTACGAGCAGTACTTC. Translated: CASRKTRTSGSYEQYF. V gene TRBV5-1 combines with J gene TRBJ2-7, with 10 positions matching TRBD2. V lost 5 bases to trimming and J lost 1 base; unmatched junction nucleotides: 9. The CDR3 extends over 16 amino acids. Germline lookup yields CDR1 SGHRS and CDR2 YFSETQ.

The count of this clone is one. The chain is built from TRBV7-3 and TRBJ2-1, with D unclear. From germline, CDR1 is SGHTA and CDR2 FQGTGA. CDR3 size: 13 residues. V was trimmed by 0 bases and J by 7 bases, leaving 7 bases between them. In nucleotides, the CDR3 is TGTGCCAGCAGCTTAACCTCCTTGAATGAGCAGTTCTTC. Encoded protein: CASSLTSLNEQFF.